The 15 T cell receptor beta chains below come from one sample, sequenced in a study of T cells in Graves' hyperthyroidism and ophthalmopathy (dated by TCRdb to 2018 to 2020). The method was multiplex PCR. The sample was run on an Illumina HiSeq 2000. The TCR beta CDR3 regions were amplified from RNA transcripts. A first-round RT-PCR of the TCR CDR3 used the HTBI primer set with the Qiagen OneStep RT-PCR kit. TCRdb handled the public reads itself, with Q25 trimming in fastp and clone calling in MiXCR, and kept productive beta chains. For every CDR3 protein sequence, its rows merge into one entry that carries the most common genes and DNA. The sample table shows about 580,000 distinct CDR3 sequences, and about 15% are seen once. Almost 6% of the sample lies in the top ten. The specimen was blood. All receptors come from a woman in her 30s with Graves' hyperthyroidism that later progressed to Graves' ophthalmopathy.

The genes are TRBV5-1 and TRBJ1-1, with D perhaps TRBD1 (5 bases). V was trimmed by 7 bases and J by 0 bases, leaving 16 bases between them. Germline CDR1 and CDR2: SGHRS and YFSETQ. The CDR3 is made up of 15 amino acids. The CDR3 sequence: CASRPLGGVNTEAFF. DNA for the CDR3: TGCGCCAGCCGCCCGTTGGGGGGGGTGAACACTGAAGCTTTCTTT.

This clonotype was counted ten times or more. The rearrangement uses TRBV11-2 and TRBJ2-7; 9 bases match TRBD2. Germline V gene lookup returns CDR1 SGHAT and CDR2 FQNNGV. With V trimmed by 8 bases and J by 5 bases, 7 bases remained unmatched. CDR3 length: 13 amino acids. The CDR3 nucleotides read TGTGCCAGCTGGGGACTAGCAGTCGACGAGCAGTACTTC. Its translation: CASWGLAVDEQYF.

This clonotype was recorded at least ten times. The rearrangement links TRBV3-1 to TRBJ1-5, with D possibly matching TRBD1 (6 bases). Germline CDR1 is LGHDT and CDR2 is YNNKEL (reference sequence). The ends were cut back, 0 bases at V and 1 base at J, with 10 bases in the middle. This CDR3 is built from 16 residues. CDR3 loop: CASSQEGQGSNQPQHF. As DNA, the CDR3 is TGTGCCAGCAGCCAAGAAGGGCAGGGGAGCAATCAGCCCCAGCATTTT.

The chain links TRBV4-3 to TRBJ2-3, with 7 bases that match TRBD2. This CDR3 contains 15 residues. Germline assignment: CDR1 LGHNA and CDR2 YSLEER. J was trimmed by 3 bases and V by 1 base; bases with no gene match: 4. In nucleotides, the CDR3 is TGCGCCAGCAGCCAAGTTTCGGGAGGAACAGATACGCAGTATTTT. Protein product: CASSQVSGGTDTQYF.

Many counts were recorded for this clonotype. The V and J genes are TRBV20-1 and TRBJ2-7, with 10 bases matching TRBD2. The CDR3 is 16 amino acids. The germline gives CDR1 DFQATT, CDR2 SNEGSKA (reference sequence). After removal of 0 bases from V and 0 bases from J, the junction contained 5 bases not matched to a gene. The CDR3 coding sequence is TGCAGTGCTAGAGAGGAAGCGGGAGGGAGCTCCTACGAGCAGTACTTC. Amino acid sequence: CSAREEAGGSSYEQYF.

This clonotype was seen at least ten times. The chain combines TRBV20-1 with TRBJ1-1; 7 bases line up with TRBD1. Per germline, CDR1 DFQATT and CDR2 SNEGSKA (reference sequence). V lost 0 bases to trimming and J lost 2 bases; unmatched junction nucleotides: 9. The CDR3 extends over 16 amino acids. The CDR3 DNA follows: TGCAGTGCTAGAGATGGTAGGGGGCGCGGAAACACTGAAGCTTTCTTT. It translates to CSARDGRGRGNTEAFF.

This clonotype occurred a few times. The chain uses TRBV30 and TRBJ2-1; D is unclear. Per germline, CDR1 GTSNPN and CDR2 SVGIG (reference sequence). Trimming removed 4 bases from V and 0 bases from J, with 7 bases in between. There are 13 residues in the CDR3. The CDR3 DNA is TGTGCCTGGATGGGCGTCTCCTACAATGAGCAGTTCTTC. It is translated as CAWMGVSYNEQFF.

Only a few counts were recorded for this clonotype. A read error may explain this, as a much larger clone is one base away. It is likely a read error, because the conserved phenylalanine at the end of the CDR3 is missing. J is TRBJ1-2 and V is TRBV12-3 or TRBV12-4; perhaps TRBD1 as D (6 bases). Deletions cut 6 bases from V and 3 bases from J, with 14 bases between. This CDR3 has 14 amino acids. CDR3 region: CASREGVGDYGYTL. The CDR3 region has the DNA TGTGCCAGCAGGGAGGGGGTCGGTGACTATGGCTACACCCTC.

This clonotype was detected ten times or more. This chain connects TRBV27 to TRBJ2-1, with TRBD1 as a possible D gene (5 bases). The germline CDR1 and CDR2 sequences are MNHEY and SMNVEV (reference sequence). V was cut by 6 bases and J by 4 bases, with 13 bases left in between. This CDR3 is 14 amino acids long. CDR3 nucleotide sequence: TGTGCCAGCAGACCCCCAGGGCTTTACAATGAGCAGTTCTTC. Its protein product is CASRPPGLYNEQFF.

The chain links TRBV6-5 to TRBJ2-1; 16 bases map to TRBD2. The germline gives CDR1 MNHEY, CDR2 SVGAGI. Trimming took 2 bases from V and 7 from J; bases not matched to a gene: 8. This CDR3 is built from 18 residues. This CDR3 reads CASSYRPGLAGGVNEQFF. The CDR3 region has the DNA TGTGCCAGCAGTTACCGCCCGGGACTAGCGGGGGGGGTGAATGAGCAGTTCTTC.

This clonotype has a single count. Possible read error: a much larger clone is one base away. The genes are TRBV14 and TRBJ1-1; D call uncertain. This CDR3 is built from 15 residues. The germline V gene has CDR1 SGHDN and CDR2 FVKESK. CDR3: CASSQAQRANTEVFF. The CDR3 DNA follows: TGTGCCAGCAGCCAAGCCCAGAGAGCGAACACTGAAGTTTTCTTT.

As regards this clonotype: Germline is not matched at one junction end, which may reflect a read error. V and J are TRBV28 and TRBJ1-6; D gene unclear. CDR1 is MDHEN and CDR2 is SYDVKM in the germline V gene. The CDR3 sequence is 14 residues long. The CDR3 nucleotides read TGTGCCAGCAGTTTAAGGGTGTGTGGCGTGACTCCAAACTTT. Protein product: CASSLRVCGVTPNF.

The rearrangement links TRBV11-3 to TRBJ1-1; TRBD1 is a possible D gene (5 bases). CDR3 length equals 12 residues. CDR1 is SGHNT, CDR2 YENEEA, per germline. V lost 1 base and J 8 bases, leaving 8 bases between the germline ends. Here the CDR3 reads CASSLGPGEAFF. The CDR3 region has the DNA TGTGCCAGCAGCTTAGGACCAGGGGAAGCTTTCTTT.

As to this clonotype: A much larger clonotype is one base distant, so this may be a read error. The CDR3 DNA reads TGTACCAGCAGCATGGCAGGGGCTCACTATGGCTACACCTTC. This translates into CTSSMAGAHYGYTF. The gene calls are TRBV7-2 and TRBJ1-2, with D possibly being TRBD1 (6 bases). This CDR3 comprises 14 residues. The ends were cut back, 5 bases at V and 3 bases at J, with 13 bases in the middle. Looked up from germline, CDR1 is SGHTA and CDR2 is FQGNSA.

The chain is built from TRBV28 and TRBJ2-1; 9 positions match TRBD2. With V trimmed by 6 bases and J by 8 bases, 11 bases remained unmatched. This CDR3 has 15 residues. Germline V gives CDR1 MDHEN, CDR2 SYDVKM. The CDR3 bases are TGTGCCAGCAGCTTAGATGGCGGGAGGGGCGATGAGCAGTTCTTC. This translates into CASSLDGGRGDEQFF.